This T cell receptor (beta chain) came from a study of shared clonotypes between healthy human individuals. Whole-study results and caveats: Generation probabilities of non-shared clonotypes were lower (relative to those shared by all four donors).

Repertoires were generated with immunoSEQ multiplex PCR, while TCRdb's copy carries only in-frame clones and drops some. The sample has hundreds of thousands of clones; 73% are singletons. Trimming removed 5 bases from V and 10 bases from J, with 27 bases in between. Per the germline V gene, CDR1 is MNHEY and CDR2 is SMNVEV (reference sequence). This CDR3 comprises 17 residues. Notes on this clone: What it binds is unknown. Just one base apart from a much larger clone, this may be a read error.

This chain connects TRBV27 to TRBJ2-1, with D tentatively TRBD1 or TRBD2 (5 bases each). This clonotype was obtained from a woman aged 25 to 39 in good health. Sequencing was done on a sample of memory CD4+ T cells sorted from blood. The sample's subset: CD45RA-negative fraction. The DNA for the CDR3 is TGTGCCAGCAGTCCCTCTCCCGGGACGGCCCTTTCCAGGGAGCAGTTCTTC. It codes for CASSPSPGTALSREQFF.